The clone carrying this T cell receptor beta chain was counted at least ten times. Its specificity is not known. These data belong to a study of T-cell memory formation after mild COVID-19. The overall study: Clusters were largely donor specific.

Whole-study findings and limits: Pre-infection memory harbored some responding clones, suggesting cross-reactive memory joined. Researchers report contracting CD4+ clones mostly in CM and EM, with CD8+ clones in EMRA.

From 5'RACE with constant-segment primers came TCR alpha and TCR beta cDNA libraries that carried sample barcodes and UMIs. Each CDR3 protein is one row after TCRdb ran MiXCR on the 5' RACE reads. The sample gives about 300,000 distinct CDR3 sequences, 15% to 20% of which show up once; around 20% is in the top ten. The sequencing sample was made of PBMCs or a T cell subset sorted from them (not recorded which). The origin of this receptor is a man aged 18 to 29 who had mild COVID-19 (a few samples of this study predate the infection). Cell type and time point are not known.

The DNA of the CDR3 is TGTGCCAGCAGCTTAAGGAGGGTGGATCAGCCCCAGCATTTT. It is translated as CASSLRRVDQPQHF. This chain connects TRBV7-8 to TRBJ1-5; D gene uncertain. V dropped 2 bases and J dropped 5 bases, with 10 bases sitting between them. This CDR3 region has 14 residues. CDR1 is SGHVS and CDR2 is FQNEAQ in the germline V gene.